This T cell receptor beta chain came from a study of T cells expressing NK-cell markers. Study background: In the group of eight sequenced donors, seven were HCMV-seropositive and one was seronegative.

TCRdb re-called the 5' RACE reads; one entry per CDR3 protein, DNA not given. Listed are around 260,000 distinct CDR3 sequences; around 4% falls within the top ten. CDR3 length: 17 residues. The germline V gene encodes CDR1 SSHAT and CDR2 FNYEAQ (reference sequence). Sequencing used blood T cells: a sorted CD56 or NKG2C T cell subset, CD4+ or CD8+ T cells, or bulk PBMC T cells (not recorded which). This chain uses TRBV7-7 with TRBJ1-1; the D call of TRBD1 rests on TCRdb alone, since no DNA is present to check it. This receptor was taken from a woman between 18 and 69 years old in good health. The CDR3 loop is CASSPYLTGTGGPEAFF.